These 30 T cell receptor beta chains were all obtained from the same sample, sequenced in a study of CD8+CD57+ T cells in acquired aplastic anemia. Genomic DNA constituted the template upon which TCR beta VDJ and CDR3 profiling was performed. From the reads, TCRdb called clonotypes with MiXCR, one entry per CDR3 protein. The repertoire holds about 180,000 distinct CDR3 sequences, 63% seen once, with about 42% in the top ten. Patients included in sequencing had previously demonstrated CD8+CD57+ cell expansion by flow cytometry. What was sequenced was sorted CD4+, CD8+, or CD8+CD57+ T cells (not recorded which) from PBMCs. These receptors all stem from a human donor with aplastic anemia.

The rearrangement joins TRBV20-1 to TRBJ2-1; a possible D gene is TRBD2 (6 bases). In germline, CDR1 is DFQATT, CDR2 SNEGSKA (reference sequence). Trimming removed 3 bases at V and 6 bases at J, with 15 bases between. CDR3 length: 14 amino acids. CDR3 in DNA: TGCAGTGCTAGGGCTTATTTTAGCGGCAATGAGCAGTTCTTC. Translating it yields CSARAYFSGNEQFF.

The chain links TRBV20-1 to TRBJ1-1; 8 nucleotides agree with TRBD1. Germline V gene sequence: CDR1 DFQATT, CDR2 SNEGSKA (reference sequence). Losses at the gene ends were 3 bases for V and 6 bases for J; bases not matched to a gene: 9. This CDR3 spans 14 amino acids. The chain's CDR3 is CSARSGGELAEAFF. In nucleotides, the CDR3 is TGCAGTGCTAGGTCAGGGGGCGAATTGGCTGAAGCTTTCTTT.

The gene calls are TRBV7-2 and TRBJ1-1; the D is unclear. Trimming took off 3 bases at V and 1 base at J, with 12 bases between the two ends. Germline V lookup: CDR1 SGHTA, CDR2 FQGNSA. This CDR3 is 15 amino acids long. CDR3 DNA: TGTGCCAGCAGCTTGTATAAGACTGCGAACACTGAAGCTTTCTTT. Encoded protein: CASSLYKTANTEAFF.

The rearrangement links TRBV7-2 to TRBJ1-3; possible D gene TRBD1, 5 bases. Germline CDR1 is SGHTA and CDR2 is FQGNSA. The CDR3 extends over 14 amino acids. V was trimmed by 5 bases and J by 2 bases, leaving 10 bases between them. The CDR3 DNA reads TGTGCCAGCAGCCCGGGGCTCGCTGGAAACACCATATATTTT. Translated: CASSPGLAGNTIYF.

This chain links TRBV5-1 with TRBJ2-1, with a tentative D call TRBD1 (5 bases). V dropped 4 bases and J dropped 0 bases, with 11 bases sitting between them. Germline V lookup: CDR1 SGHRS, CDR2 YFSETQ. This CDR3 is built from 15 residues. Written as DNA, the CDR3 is TGCGCCAGCAGCACGGAAGGGGCCTCCTACAATGAGCAGTTCTTC. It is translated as CASSTEGASYNEQFF.

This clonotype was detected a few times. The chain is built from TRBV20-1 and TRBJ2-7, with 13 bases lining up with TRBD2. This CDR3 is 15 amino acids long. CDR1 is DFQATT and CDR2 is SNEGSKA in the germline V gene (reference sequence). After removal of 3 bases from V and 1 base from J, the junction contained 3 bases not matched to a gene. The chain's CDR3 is CSASLGLAGSYEQYF. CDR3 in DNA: TGCAGTGCTAGTCTGGGACTAGCGGGATCCTACGAGCAGTACTTC.

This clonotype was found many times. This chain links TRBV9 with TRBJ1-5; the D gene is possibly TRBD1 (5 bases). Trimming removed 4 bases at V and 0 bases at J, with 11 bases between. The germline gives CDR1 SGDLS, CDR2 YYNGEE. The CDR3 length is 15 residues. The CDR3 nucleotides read TGTGCCAGCAGCCTTGACAGCAATAGCAATCAGCCCCAGCATTTT. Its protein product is CASSLDSNSNQPQHF.

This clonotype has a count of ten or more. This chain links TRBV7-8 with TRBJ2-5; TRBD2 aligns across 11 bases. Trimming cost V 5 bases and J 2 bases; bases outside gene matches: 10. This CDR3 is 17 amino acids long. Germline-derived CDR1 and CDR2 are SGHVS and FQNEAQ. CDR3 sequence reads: CASSGRVTSGVQETQYF. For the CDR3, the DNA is TGTGCCAGCAGCGGACGAGTGACTAGCGGGGTTCAAGAGACCCAGTACTTC. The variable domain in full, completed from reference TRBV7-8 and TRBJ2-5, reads GAGVSQSPRYKVAKRGQDVALRCDPISGHVSLFWYQQALGQGPEFLTYFQNEAQLDKSGLPSDRFFAERPEGSVSTLKIQRTQQEDSAVYLCASSGRVTSGVQETQYFGPGTRLLVL.

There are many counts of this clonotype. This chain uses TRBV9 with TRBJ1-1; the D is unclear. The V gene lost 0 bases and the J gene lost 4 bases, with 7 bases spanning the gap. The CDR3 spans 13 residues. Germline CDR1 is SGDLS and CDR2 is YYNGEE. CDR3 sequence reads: CASSVGDSTEAFF. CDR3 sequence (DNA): TGTGCCAGCAGCGTAGGAGATTCCACTGAAGCTTTCTTT.

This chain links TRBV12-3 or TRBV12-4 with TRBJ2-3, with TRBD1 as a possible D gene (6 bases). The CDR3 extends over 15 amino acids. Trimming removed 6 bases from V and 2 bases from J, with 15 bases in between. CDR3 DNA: TGTGCCAGCAGCGTAGCAGGGGTGGACACAGATACGCAGTATTTT. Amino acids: CASSVAGVDTDTQYF.

The CDR3 reads CASSYGGNYGYTF. As DNA, the CDR3 is TGTGCCAGCAGTTATGGGGGAAACTATGGCTACACCTTC. The V call is TRBV6-5, the J call TRBJ1-2, with a weak D call TRBD1 (5 bases). Looked up from germline, CDR1 is MNHEY and CDR2 is SVGAGI. This CDR3 spans 13 amino acids. V shed 3 bases and J shed 2 bases, with 7 bases lying between them.

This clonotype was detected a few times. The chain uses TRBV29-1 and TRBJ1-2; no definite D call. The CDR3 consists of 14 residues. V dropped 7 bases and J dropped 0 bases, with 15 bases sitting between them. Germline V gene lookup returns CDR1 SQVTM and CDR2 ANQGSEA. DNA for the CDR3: TGCAGCGCGGAGAGTGGGTTCCCTAACTATGGCTACACCTTC. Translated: CSAESGFPNYGYTF.

The CDR3 sequence: CASSLFLQVGYGYTF. The CDR3 nucleotides are TGTGCCAGCAGCTTATTTCTACAGGTCGGCTATGGCTACACCTTC. The chain recombines TRBV7-2 with TRBJ1-2; D perhaps matches TRBD1 (5 bases). The CDR3 sequence is 15 residues long. The ends were cut back, 2 bases at V and 4 bases at J, with 14 bases in the middle. CDR1 and CDR2 from the germline V gene are SGHTA and FQGNSA.

CDR3 loop: CSVQPSLGEKLFF. DNA of the CDR3: TGCAGCGTTCAGCCCTCATTAGGGGAAAAACTGTTTTTT. The genes are TRBV29-1 and TRBJ1-4, with no clear D. CDR1 SQVTM and CDR2 ANQGSEA come from the germline V gene. The V end lost 5 bases, the J end lost 8 bases, and 15 bases lay between the germline ends. This CDR3 has 13 residues.

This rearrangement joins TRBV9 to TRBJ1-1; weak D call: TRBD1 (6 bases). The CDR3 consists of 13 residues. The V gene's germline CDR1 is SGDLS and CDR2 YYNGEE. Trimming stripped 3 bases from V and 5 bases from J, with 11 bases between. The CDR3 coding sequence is TGTGCCAGCAGCGCAGGGGTCTTGACTGAAGCTTTCTTT. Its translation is CASSAGVLTEAFF.

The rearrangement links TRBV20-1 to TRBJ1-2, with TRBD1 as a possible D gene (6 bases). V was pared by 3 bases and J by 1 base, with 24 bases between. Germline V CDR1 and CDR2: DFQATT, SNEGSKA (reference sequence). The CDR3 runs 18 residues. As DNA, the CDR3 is TGCAGTGCTAGGGAAGAGGGGCGCCAGGGGATGGTTAACTATGGCTACACCTTC. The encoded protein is CSAREEGRQGMVNYGYTF.

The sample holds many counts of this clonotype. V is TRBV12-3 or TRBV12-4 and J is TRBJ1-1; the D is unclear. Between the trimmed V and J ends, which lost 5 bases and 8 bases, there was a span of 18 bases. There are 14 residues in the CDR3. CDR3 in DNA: TGTGCCAGCAGTCAGCTTTTCCAGGCAAGCGAAGCTTTCTTT. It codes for CASSQLFQASEAFF.

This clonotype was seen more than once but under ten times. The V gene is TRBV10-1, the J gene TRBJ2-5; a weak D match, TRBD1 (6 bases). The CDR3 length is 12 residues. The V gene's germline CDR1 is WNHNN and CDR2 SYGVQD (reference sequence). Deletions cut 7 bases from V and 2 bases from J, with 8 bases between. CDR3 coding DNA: TGCGCCAGCAACAGGGAGCAAGAGACCCAGTACTTC. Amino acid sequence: CASNREQETQYF.

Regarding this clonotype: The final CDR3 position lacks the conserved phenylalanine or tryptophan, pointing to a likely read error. CDR3 nucleotide sequence: TGCGCCAGCAGTGATTGGAGCAGGGGAAACACAATATATCTT. Translating gives CASSDWSRGNTIYL. The chain joins TRBV10-2 to TRBJ1-3; D is possibly TRBD1 (6 bases). Germline CDR1 reads WSHSY; CDR2 reads SAAADI. This CDR3 region has 14 residues.

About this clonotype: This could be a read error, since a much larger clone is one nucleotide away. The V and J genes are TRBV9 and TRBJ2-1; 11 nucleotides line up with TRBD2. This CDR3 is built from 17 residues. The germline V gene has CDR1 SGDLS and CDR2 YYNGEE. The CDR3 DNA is TGTGCCGGCAGCGAGCTTAGCGGGGGGGCCGGGTACAATGAGCAGTTCTTC. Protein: CAGSELSGGAGYNEQFF.

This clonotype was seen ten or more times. The CDR3 sequence: CASRGFPNTEAFF. The CDR3 nucleotides read TGTGCCAGCAGGGGCTTCCCGAACACTGAAGCTTTCTTT. The V call is TRBV11-2, the J call TRBJ1-1; D is undetermined. The germline V and J ends were trimmed by 6 bases and 1 base, with 9 bases remaining between them. The CDR3 has 13 residues. The germline gives CDR1 SGHAT, CDR2 FQNNGV.

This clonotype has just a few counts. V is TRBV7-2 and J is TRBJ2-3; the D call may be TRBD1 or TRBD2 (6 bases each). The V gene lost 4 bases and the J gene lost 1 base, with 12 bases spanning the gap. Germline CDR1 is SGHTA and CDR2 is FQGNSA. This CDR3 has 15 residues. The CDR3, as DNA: TGTGCCAGCAGCTACGAACGGGGGCGCACAGATACGCAGTATTTT. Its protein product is CASSYERGRTDTQYF.

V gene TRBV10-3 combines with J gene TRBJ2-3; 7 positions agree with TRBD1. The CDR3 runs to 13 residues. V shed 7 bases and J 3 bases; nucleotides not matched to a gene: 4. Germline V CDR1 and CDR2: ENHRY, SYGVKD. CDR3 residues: CAIKDRETDTQYF. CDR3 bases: TGTGCCATCAAAGACAGGGAAACAGATACGCAGTATTTT.

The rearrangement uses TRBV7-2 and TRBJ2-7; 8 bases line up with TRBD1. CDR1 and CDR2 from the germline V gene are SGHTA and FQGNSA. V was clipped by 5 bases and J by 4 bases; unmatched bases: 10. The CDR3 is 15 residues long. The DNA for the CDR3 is TGTGCCAGCAGCCCGTCCGACAGGGGCCGTTACGAGCAGTACTTC. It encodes CASSPSDRGRYEQYF.

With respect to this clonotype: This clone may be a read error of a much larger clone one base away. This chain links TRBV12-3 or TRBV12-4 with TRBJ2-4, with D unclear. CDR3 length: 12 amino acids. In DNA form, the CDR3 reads TGTGCCAGCAGTCTTGACGGTGCCATTCGGTACTTC. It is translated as CASSLDGAIRYF.

The CDR3 coding sequence is TGTGCCAGTAGTTGGACTAGCGGGGGAACAGATACGCAGTATTTT. The encoded protein is CASSWTSGGTDTQYF. The genes are TRBV2 and TRBJ2-3; TRBD2 matches at 13 bases. Germline CDR1 and CDR2: SNHLY and FYNNEI. The CDR3 has 15 amino acids. Trimming removed 9 bases from V and 3 bases from J; junction bases left unmatched: 6.

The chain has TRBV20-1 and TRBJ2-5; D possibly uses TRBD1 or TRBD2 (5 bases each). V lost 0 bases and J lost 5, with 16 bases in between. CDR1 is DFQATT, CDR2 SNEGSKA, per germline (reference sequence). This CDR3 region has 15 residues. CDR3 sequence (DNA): TGCAGTGCTAGAGATCCTCTCGGGGCAGGGGAGACCCAGTACTTC. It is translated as CSARDPLGAGETQYF.

The CDR3 here is CASRGQAAGYTF. In DNA form, the CDR3 reads TGTGCCAGCAGAGGACAGGCGGCTGGCTACACCTTC. This chain connects TRBV2 to TRBJ1-2; TRBD1 matches at 7 bases. CDR1 and CDR2 (germline): SNHLY, FYNNEI. V trimming: 6 bases; J trimming: 7 bases; junction bases outside the gene matches: 5. The length of the CDR3 is 12 residues.

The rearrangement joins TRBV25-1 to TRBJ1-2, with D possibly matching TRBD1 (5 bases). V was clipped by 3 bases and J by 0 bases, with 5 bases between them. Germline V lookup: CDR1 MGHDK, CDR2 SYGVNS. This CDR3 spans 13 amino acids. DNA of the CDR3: TGTGCCAGCAGTGAGACAGCTAACTATGGCTACACCTTC. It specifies CASSETANYGYTF.

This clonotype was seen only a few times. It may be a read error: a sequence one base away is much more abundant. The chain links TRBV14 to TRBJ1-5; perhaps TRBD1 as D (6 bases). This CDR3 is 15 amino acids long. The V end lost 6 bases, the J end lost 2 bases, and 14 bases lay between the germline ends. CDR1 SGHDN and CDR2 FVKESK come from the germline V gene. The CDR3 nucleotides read TGTGCCAGCAGTTCCCCCAGGGGAGGCAATCAGCCCCAGCATTTT. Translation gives CASSSPRGGNQPQHF.